The present TCR beta chain was sequenced within a study of blood T cell repertoires in COVID-19. Study-level background: In each case, the material was cDNA or gDNA derived from T cells, B-cell-depleted T cells, or PBMCs.

Profiled with immunoSEQ multiplex PCR; TCRdb holds only in-frame clones, not every one. The profile shows around 340,000 clones, about 83% of them singletons. This CDR3 is 13 amino acids long. Germline assignment: CDR1 ENHRY and CDR2 SYGVKD. V lost 3 bases and J 5 bases, leaving 10 bases between the germline ends. This TCR was recovered from a man aged 25 to 40 with active or convalescent COVID-19. The chain recombines TRBV10-3 with TRBJ1-2, with D possibly being TRBD1 (6 bases). Input material: peripheral blood. Written as DNA, the CDR3 is TGTGCCATCAGTGAACAGGGAGGGTATGGCTACACCTTC. Translation gives CAISEQGGYGYTF.